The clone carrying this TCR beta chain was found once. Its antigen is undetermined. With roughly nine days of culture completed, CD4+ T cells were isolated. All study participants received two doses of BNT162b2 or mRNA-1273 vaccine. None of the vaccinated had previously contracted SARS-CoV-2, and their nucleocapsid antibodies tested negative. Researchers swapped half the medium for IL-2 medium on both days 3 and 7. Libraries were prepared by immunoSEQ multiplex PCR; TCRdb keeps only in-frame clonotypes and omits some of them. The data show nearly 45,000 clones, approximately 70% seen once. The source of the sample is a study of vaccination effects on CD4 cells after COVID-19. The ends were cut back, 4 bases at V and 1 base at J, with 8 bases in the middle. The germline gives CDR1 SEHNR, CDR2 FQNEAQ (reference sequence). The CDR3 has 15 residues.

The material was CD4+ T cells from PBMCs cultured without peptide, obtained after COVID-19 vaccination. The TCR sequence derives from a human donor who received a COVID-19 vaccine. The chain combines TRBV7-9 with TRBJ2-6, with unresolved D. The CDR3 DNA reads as TGTGCCAGCAGCTCCCAAGCGTCTGGGGCCAACGTCCTGACTTTC. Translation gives CASSSQASGANVLTF.